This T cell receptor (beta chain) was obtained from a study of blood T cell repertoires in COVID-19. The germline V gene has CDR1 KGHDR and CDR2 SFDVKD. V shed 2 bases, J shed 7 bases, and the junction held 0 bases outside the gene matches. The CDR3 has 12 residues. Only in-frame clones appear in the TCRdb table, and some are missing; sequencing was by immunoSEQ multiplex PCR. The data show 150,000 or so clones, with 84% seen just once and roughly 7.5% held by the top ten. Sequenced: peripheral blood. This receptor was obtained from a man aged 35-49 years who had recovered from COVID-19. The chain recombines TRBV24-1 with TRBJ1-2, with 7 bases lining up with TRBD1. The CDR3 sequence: CATSDSGGGYTF. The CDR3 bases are TGTGCCACCAGTGATTCAGGGGGTGGCTACACCTTC.